These 15 T cell receptor beta chains were sequenced from one sample in a study of T cells in Graves' hyperthyroidism and ophthalmopathy (dated by TCRdb to about 2019). The library was built by means of multiplex PCR. The listed sequencing device is Illumina HiSeq 2000. Amplification of TCR beta CDR3 regions was carried out from RNA transcripts. The TCR CDR3 was subjected to a first round of RT-PCR using the HTBI primer set and the Qiagen OneStep RT-PCR kit. TCRdb handled the public reads itself, with Q25 trimming in fastp and clone calling in MiXCR, and kept productive beta chains. Rows with a matching CDR3 protein are joined into one entry that keeps the most common DNA and genes. The sample table holds around 500,000 distinct CDR3 sequences, of which approximately 15% were seen once. The leading ten clones occupy 17% of the sample. The material sequenced was blood. The receptors shown here come from a woman aged 18-29 years with Graves' hyperthyroidism.

This clonotype has just a few counts. The chain is built from TRBV9 and TRBJ2-5; 14 nucleotides agree with TRBD2. Germline V CDR1 and CDR2: SGDLS, YYNGEE. The CDR3 loop spans 20 amino acids. V was pared by 0 bases and J by 2 bases, with 12 bases of the junction left unmatched. CDR3 sequence reads: CASSVGRLAGGRSSQETQYF. CDR3 DNA: TGTGCCAGCAGCGTAGGGAGACTAGCGGGAGGGCGGTCCTCACAAGAGACCCAGTACTTC.

V is TRBV5-1 and J is TRBJ2-5; D may be TRBD1 or TRBD2 (6 bases each). V lost 4 bases and J lost 0, with 16 bases in between. CDR3 length: 16 amino acids. CDR1 SGHRS and CDR2 YFSETQ come from the germline V gene. The DNA for the CDR3 is TGCGCCAGCAGCCCGGGGGCAGTGGGGGACCAAGAGACCCAGTACTTC. Translation gives CASSPGAVGDQETQYF.

This clonotype was recorded many times. The J gene is TRBJ1-1, the V gene TRBV3-1; no definite D call. The germline V gene encodes CDR1 LGHDT and CDR2 YNNKEL (reference sequence). This CDR3 is built from 13 residues. With 6 bases removed from V and 4 bases from J, the gap between germline ends came to 12 bases. The CDR3 is CASRGETFTEAFF. The DNA of the CDR3 is TGTGCCAGCAGGGGAGAAACATTCACTGAAGCTTTCTTT.

The gene calls are TRBV19 and TRBJ1-5; D ambiguous. The germline gives CDR1 LNHDA, CDR2 SQIVND (reference sequence). V lost 9 bases and J lost 0, with 15 bases in between. The CDR3 totals 15 residues. The CDR3 DNA reads TGTGCCAGCCGACGTTGGCAGGATAGCAATCAGCCCCAGCATTTT. Translation gives CASRRWQDSNQPQHF.

The J gene is TRBJ1-1, the V gene TRBV7-9, with a weak D call TRBD1 (5 bases). The V end was cut by 3 bases, the J end by 4 bases, with 18 bases between. This CDR3 comprises 16 residues. The germline CDR1 and CDR2 sequences are SEHNR and FQNEAQ (reference sequence). In DNA form, the CDR3 reads TGTGCCAGCAGCTTTAACCCGAACTCTGGGGGCACTGAAGCTTTCTTT. Its translation is CASSFNPNSGGTEAFF.

This clonotype was detected many times. This chain uses TRBV12-3 or TRBV12-4 with TRBJ2-7; 9 bases are a match to TRBD1. With V trimmed by 3 bases and J by 4 bases, 4 bases remained unmatched. The CDR3 loop spans 14 amino acids. The DNA for the CDR3 is TGTGCCAGCAGTTTTGGGACAGGGCAGTACGAGCAGTACTTC. It encodes CASSFGTGQYEQYF.

This clonotype was picked up many times. The chain is built from TRBV9 and TRBJ1-2; TRBD1 might be the D (5 bases). With 0 bases removed from V and 7 bases from J, the gap between germline ends came to 10 bases. Germline V CDR1 and CDR2: SGDLS, YYNGEE. The CDR3 consists of 13 residues. The CDR3 loop is CASSVEGRRGYTF. The CDR3 DNA sequence: TGTGCCAGCAGCGTAGAGGGGCGTCGTGGCTACACCTTC.

This clonotype was recorded at least ten times. J is TRBJ2-2 and V is TRBV10-3; 8 bases agree with TRBD2. Per the germline V gene, CDR1 is ENHRY and CDR2 is SYGVKD. The CDR3 has 16 residues. Losses at the gene ends were 0 bases for V and 7 bases for J; bases not matched to a gene: 7. The CDR3 loop reads CAISESSGRAIGELFF. The CDR3 DNA follows: TGTGCCATCAGTGAGTCGTCCGGGAGGGCCATCGGGGAGCTGTTTTTT.

The rearrangement joins TRBV3-1 to TRBJ2-2, with 7 nucleotides matching TRBD1. V shed 3 bases and J 7 bases; nucleotides not matched to a gene: 5. The germline gives CDR1 LGHDT, CDR2 YNNKEL (reference sequence). This CDR3 contains 14 residues. The CDR3: CASSHSGQDGELFF. The CDR3 DNA reads as TGTGCCAGCAGCCACTCCGGACAGGACGGGGAGCTGTTTTTT.

In its sample, this clonotype was seen many times. The chain combines TRBV3-1 with TRBJ2-7; no definite D call. V lost 1 base and J 6 bases, leaving 10 bases between the germline ends. This CDR3 region has 13 residues. Looked up from germline, CDR1 is LGHDT and CDR2 is YNNKEL (reference sequence). The CDR3 loop is CASSQVRMSEQYV. CDR3 nucleotide sequence: TGTGCCAGCAGCCAAGTCCGCATGAGCGAGCAGTACGTC.

This clonotype occurred many times. The rearrangement joins TRBV30 to TRBJ2-2; 11 bases align to TRBD2. CDR1 and CDR2 from the germline V gene are GTSNPN and SVGIG (reference sequence). Losses at the gene ends were 2 bases for V and 4 bases for J; bases not matched to a gene: 12. The CDR3 is 18 residues long. CDR3 DNA: TGTGCCTGGAGTAGGGAACTAGCGGGAGTCGCGGGCACCGGGGAGCTGTTTTTT. Its protein is CAWSRELAGVAGTGELFF.

The V gene is TRBV6-1, the J gene TRBJ1-3; 7 bases line up with TRBD1. Per germline, CDR1 MNHNS and CDR2 SASEGT. The CDR3 has 17 amino acids. V lost 8 bases, J lost 2 bases, and 15 bases stayed unmatched. CDR3 loop: CASRPHRGTVAGNTIYF. The CDR3 bases are TGTGCCAGCCGTCCACATAGAGGGACAGTTGCTGGAAACACCATATATTTT.

This rearrangement joins TRBV18 to TRBJ2-7, with no clear D. The length of the CDR3 is 14 residues. Germline V gene data show CDR1 as KGHSH and CDR2 as LQKENI. V lost 3 bases and J lost 0, with 9 bases in between. CDR3 DNA: TGTGCCAGCTCACCTAACCCCGGCTCCTACGAGCAGTACGTC. Translated: CASSPNPGSYEQYV.

This clonotype was counted ten times or more. The gene calls are TRBV30 and TRBJ1-1; no clear D. The CDR3 loop spans 15 amino acids. V was shortened by 0 bases and J by 4 bases, with 15 bases between the two germline ends. From germline, CDR1 is GTSNPN and CDR2 SVGIG (reference sequence). The CDR3 sequence: CAWSVQRVGSTEAFF. CDR3 nucleotide sequence: TGTGCCTGGAGTGTACAGAGGGTGGGGTCCACTGAAGCTTTCTTT.

This clonotype was recorded at least ten times. The chain carries TRBV24-1 and TRBJ2-3; D unresolved. The CDR3 consists of 13 residues. Trimming pared 9 bases from V and 0 bases from J, leaving 9 bases between. The germline V gene encodes CDR1 KGHDR and CDR2 SFDVKD. The CDR3 here is CATGRPSTDTQYF. The CDR3 DNA reads as TGTGCCACCGGAAGGCCTAGCACAGATACGCAGTATTTT.